This T cell receptor (beta chain) came from a study of CD8 T cells in acute hepatitis C reinfection. Repertoires were generated with immunoSEQ multiplex PCR, while TCRdb's copy carries only in-frame clones and drops some. The sample holds some 40,000 clones; around 87% are singletons and the top ten take 0.5% to 0.65%. V lost 0 bases and J 6 bases, leaving 5 bases between the germline ends. Germline V lookup: CDR1 MNHNS, CDR2 SASEGT. The CDR3 totals 12 residues. Time point: naive CD8 control sorted from an acute-time-point sample. The origin of this receptor is a young man with chronic hepatitis C. The sequenced material came from naive CD8+ T cells from PBMCs. V is TRBV6-1 and J is TRBJ1-1, with D hard to call. The CDR3, as DNA: TGTGCCAGCAGTGAAGCGCGGGCTGAAGCTTTCTTT. The encoded protein is CASSEARAEAFF.